The 10 T cell receptor beta chains in this list originate from one sample, sequenced in a study of blood T cell repertoires in COVID-19. TCRdb keeps only in-frame clones here, not all; method: immunoSEQ multiplex PCR. The table shows some 450,000 clones, with 70% to 90% occurring only once. Sequencing was performed on peripheral blood. The source of these receptors is a woman between 45 and 65 years old with COVID-19, enrolled during active disease.

This chain connects TRBV30 to TRBJ2-3, with TRBD1 identical over 8 bases. Germline CDR1 GTSNPN, CDR2 SVGIG (reference sequence). J gave up 3 bases and V 2 bases, and 4 bases lay outside the gene matches. The CDR3 contains 14 residues. The CDR3 loop reads CAWSTTGVTDTQYF. The CDR3 DNA reads TGTGCCTGGAGTACGACAGGGGTAACAGATACGCAGTATTTT.

The rearrangement joins TRBV6-1 to TRBJ2-7; 7 positions agree with TRBD1. With V trimmed by 6 bases and J by 5 bases, 10 bases remained unmatched. The CDR3 is 14 amino acids. The germline V gene has CDR1 MNHNS and CDR2 SASEGT. As DNA, the CDR3 is TGTGCCAGCAGCCGTAGACAGGGTGGGAACGAGCAGTACTTC. This codes for CASSRRQGGNEQYF.

CDR3 DNA sequence: TGTGCCAGCAGGGCAGGGGGTATCACTGAAGCTTTCTTT. Translated: CASRAGGITEAFF. This chain uses TRBV2 with TRBJ1-1, with 7 bases matching TRBD1. CDR3 length: 13 amino acids. Trimming took 6 bases from V and 4 from J; bases not matched to a gene: 5. The germline gives CDR1 SNHLY, CDR2 FYNNEI.

This chain connects TRBV6-2 or TRBV6-3 to TRBJ1-3, with 10 nucleotides matching TRBD1. The germline CDR1 and CDR2 sequences are MNHEY and SVGEGT. CDR3 length equals 19 residues. V lost 2 bases and J lost 0; bases outside the gene matches: 10. For the CDR3, the DNA is TGTGCCAGCAGTTACCCCGGACAGGGGGGGAAGACCTCTGGAAACACCATATATTTT. This gives the protein CASSYPGQGGKTSGNTIYF.

The chain carries TRBV19 and TRBJ1-2; the match to TRBD1 covers 8 bases. Trimming at V came to 9 bases and at J to 0 bases, leaving 6 bases not matched to a gene. Germline CDR1 LNHDA, CDR2 SQIVND (reference sequence). There are 14 residues in the CDR3. The CDR3 region has the DNA TGTGCCAGCGCCCCGACAGGGGCTAACTATGGCTACACCTTC. Amino acid sequence: CASAPTGANYGYTF.

Regarding this clone: Other DNA sequences from this sample encode an identical CDR3 as well. This chain links TRBV18 with TRBJ1-2; D is uncertain. Germline V lookup: CDR1 KGHSH, CDR2 LQKENI. Trimming removed 3 bases at V and 2 bases at J, with 7 bases between. CDR3 size: 13 residues. The CDR3 DNA is TGTGCCAGCTCACCGTCCGGGAACTATGGCTACACCTTC. This encodes CASSPSGNYGYTF.

This chain joins TRBV7-3 and TRBJ2-7; possibly TRBD1 for D (5 bases). With 2 bases removed from V and 5 bases from J, the gap between germline ends came to 16 bases. The length of the CDR3 is 15 residues. Germline CDR1 SGHTA, CDR2 FQGTGA. CDR3 region: CASSLAPRAVDEQYF. The CDR3 bases are TGTGCCAGCAGCTTAGCCCCCAGGGCGGTGGACGAGCAGTACTTC.

The CDR3 region has the DNA TGTGCCAGCAGTACAGGGGGGGAGGTGAGGACCCAGTACTTC. Its translation is CASSTGGEVRTQYF. The chain combines TRBV5-5 with TRBJ2-5; tentatively, D is TRBD1 (8 bases). The CDR3 extends over 14 amino acids. CDR1 and CDR2 from the germline V gene are SGHKS and YYEKEE (reference sequence). Trimming pared 5 bases from V and 7 bases from J, leaving 18 bases between.

In regard to this clone: Within the sample, other DNA sequences also encode this same CDR3. This chain links TRBV10-1 with TRBJ1-2, with a possible D match to TRBD1 (5 bases). This CDR3 comprises 13 residues. The germline V gene encodes CDR1 WNHNN and CDR2 SYGVQD (reference sequence). V was shortened by 5 bases and J by 1 base, with 8 bases between the two germline ends. The CDR3 DNA reads as TGCGCCAGCAGTAGGGGCAGTAACTATGGCTACACCTTC. Translating it yields CASSRGSNYGYTF.

This chain joins TRBV15 and TRBJ2-3; D is ambiguous. V was trimmed by 3 bases and J by 1 base, leaving 14 bases between them. The CDR3 is 16 residues long. Germline V lookup: CDR1 LNHNV, CDR2 YYDKDF (reference sequence). CDR3 in amino acids: CATSSVTNPGTDTQYF. CDR3 bases: TGTGCCACCAGCAGCGTGACAAATCCGGGCACAGATACGCAGTATTTT.